This T cell receptor (beta chain) was captured by sequencing in a study of blood T cell repertoires in COVID-19 (dated by TCRdb to 2020 to 2022). Regarding the study in general: Samples covering the acute and convalescent phases of COVID-19 were provided by collaborators in the United States, Italy and Spain. Where HLA class I and class II types were available, the types were taken from metadata supplied by the sample provider, not from assay-based typing. Subjects who had been exposed to COVID-19, were actively infected with it, or had recovered from it provided the deeply sampled blood TCRbeta repertoires that made up the dataset. The repertoires were made available in a free public database intended to serve as a resource for research on the immune response to SARS-CoV-2. The prospective study material was composed of cDNA or gDNA derived from T cells, B-cell-depleted T cells, or PBMCs. Samples came from the ongoing ImmuneRACE study (first 160 participants) plus 1,254 subjects from 6 global collaborators. The sample metadata nearly always contained a de-identified subject ID, COVID-19 status, age in years and sex. What the study reported, not specific to this receptor: The amount of clinical and demographic metadata varied by source and participant and was provided uncurated.

On this clone: It lacks a known antigen. One base away there is no much larger clone; base qualities are not given.

The CDR3 has 17 amino acids, counting the end cysteine and phenylalanine. The entry retains the CDR3 DNA only, 51 bases that are in frame from base 1. TCRbeta CDR3 regions were amplified from genomic DNA by means of the immunoSEQ Assay, a bias-controlled multiplex PCR. The original methods were these. Within the assay, amplification of reference gene primers was used to estimate how many nucleated cells each sample contained. Sequence reads were collapsed and filtered to measure the absolute abundance of every unique TCRbeta CDR3 rearrangement. For each sample, productive Simpson clonality was calculated as the square root of Simpson's diversity index over productive rearrangements. In its TCRdb copy, this immuneACCESS table keeps in-frame sequences only and misses some clones. Where compared with another copy, unresolved V genes explain less than half of these, and the others have no known cause. V, J and clone size derive from that table, while D and trimming were established from the DNA sequence. For this sample there are about 240,000 clones; about 93% appear just once. The ten biggest clones cover about 0.8% of the sample.

One collaborating source in Seattle enrolled patients during active infection and followed them longitudinally through the course of disease. The collaborating institutions used their own protocols to collect whole blood in K2EDTA tubes. For TCRbeta analysis, collaborators shipped samples in one of three forms: frozen whole blood, isolated PBMCs, or DNA extracted from either of those sample types. The sequence was obtained from a man under 40 with COVID-19, enrolled during active disease. The chain is made from TRBV12-2 and TRBJ2-1; TRBD2 is the table's D call and was not checked against the DNA. TRBV12-2 represents a pseudogene. The specimen sequenced was peripheral blood. The DNA sequence is TGTGCAAGTCGCTTATTAACCCCTGACCGGGGTTACAATGAGCAGTTCTTC. It translates as CASRLLTPDRGYNEQFF.